One and the same sample provided the 2 T cell receptor beta chains below, sequenced in a study of cytomegalovirus exposure and HLA in healthy donors (dated by TCRdb to the late 2010s). Libraries came from the immunoSEQ multiplex PCR assay. For the multiplex PCR, a mixture combining 60 forward primers for TCR Vbeta segments and 13 reverse primers for TCR Jbeta segments was used. In TCRdb, the immuneACCESS table is reduced to in-frame sequences with V and J assigned. These tables do not hold every clone; where another copy was compared, an unresolved V gene accounts for under half, and the others remain unexplained. The sample contains about 200,000 clones, roughly 85% of them found a single time. The biggest ten clones account for roughly 1.6% of the sample. Sequenced material: PBMCs. These receptors were taken from a woman aged 18-29 years in good health and CMV-seronegative.

This chain connects TRBV4-3 to TRBJ1-5; 7 bases are shared with TRBD1. The germline gives CDR1 LGHNA, CDR2 YSLEER. The CDR3 consists of 15 residues. V was clipped by 0 bases and J by 1 base; unmatched bases: 0. The DNA for the CDR3 is TGCGCCAGCAGCCAAGAACAGGGGAGCAATCAGCCCCAGCATTTT. Translated, it gives CASSQEQGSNQPQHF.

The J gene is TRBJ2-2, the V gene TRBV4-3; 9 bases match TRBD2. The V gene's germline CDR1 is LGHNA and CDR2 YSLEER. This CDR3 region has 17 residues. Trimming took 5 bases from V and 3 from J; bases not matched to a gene: 10. CDR3: CASSSQRGARDTGELFF. The CDR3 coding sequence is TGCGCCAGCAGCTCTCAGCGGGGGGCCCGGGACACCGGGGAGCTGTTTTTT.